The sequence of this T cell receptor beta chain was determined in a study of vaccination effects on CD4 cells after COVID-19. About the research overall: Two doses of BNT162b2 or mRNA-1273 vaccine were administered to participants.

Regarding this clone: Its cognate antigen is unknown.

The assay was immunoSEQ multiplex PCR, and TCRdb's table has in-frame clones only and misses some. The sample includes around 27,000 clones, roughly 60% of them seen just once. CDR3 length: 14 residues. V was trimmed by 8 bases and J by 2 bases, leaving 15 bases between them. Germline V gene data show CDR1 as MNHEY and CDR2 as SVGAGI. Upon completion of more than eight days in culture, CD4+ T cells were isolated. Cultures had half their medium replaced with IL-2 medium on days 3 and 7. This clonotype was sampled from a human donor who received a COVID-19 vaccine. The sample was CD4+ T cells from PBMCs cultured without peptide, taken before COVID-19 vaccination. The rearrangement joins TRBV6-5 to TRBJ1-2; tentative D call: TRBD1 (5 bases). CDR3 coding DNA: TGTGCCAGCCGGCGGGGGTCGGGCAACTATGGCTACACCTTC. Protein: CASRRGSGNYGYTF.